The present TCR beta chain was sequenced within a study of cytomegalovirus exposure and HLA in healthy donors. Study outcomes and limitations: For presence/absence analyses, sequencing depth was assumed to be roughly uniform across donors.

Trimming removed 3 bases from V and 7 bases from J, with 13 bases in between. The V gene's germline CDR1 is SGHTA and CDR2 FQGNSA. The CDR3 length is 13 residues. 60 Vbeta and 13 Jbeta primers were used in PCR. TCRdb's table, derived via immunoSEQ multiplex PCR, lists solely in-frame clones and lacks some. The sample comprises about 160,000 clones, 65% to 85% of which are singletons, and roughly 6.6% rests with the top ten. As to this clone: Antigen specificity is unknown.

The chain combines TRBV7-2 with TRBJ2-7; perhaps TRBD2 as D (6 bases). The sequencing sample was made of PBMCs. The sequence derives from a man in his forties in good health and CMV-seropositive. As DNA, the CDR3 is TGTGCCAGCAGCTTTGAGGAGGGGACTGAGCAGTACTTC. It is translated as CASSFEEGTEQYF.